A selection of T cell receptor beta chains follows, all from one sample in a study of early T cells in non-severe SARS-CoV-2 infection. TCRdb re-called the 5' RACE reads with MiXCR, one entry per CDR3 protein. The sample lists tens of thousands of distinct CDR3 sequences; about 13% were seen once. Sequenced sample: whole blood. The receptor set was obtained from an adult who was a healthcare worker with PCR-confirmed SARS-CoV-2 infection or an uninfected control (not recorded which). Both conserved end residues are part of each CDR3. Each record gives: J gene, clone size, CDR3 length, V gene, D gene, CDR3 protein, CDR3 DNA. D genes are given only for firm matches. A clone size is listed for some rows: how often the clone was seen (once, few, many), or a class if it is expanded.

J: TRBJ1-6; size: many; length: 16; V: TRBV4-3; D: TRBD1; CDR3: CASSRTGDGANSPLHF; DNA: TGCGCCAGCAGCCGGACAGGGGATGGGGCTAATTCACCCCTCCACTTT
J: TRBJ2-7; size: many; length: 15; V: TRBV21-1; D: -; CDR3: CASSKDRDRGHEQYF; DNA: TGTGCCAGCAGCAAAGATAGGGACAGGGGCCACGAGCAGTACTTC
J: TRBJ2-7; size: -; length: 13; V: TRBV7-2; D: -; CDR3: CASSLTRMYEQYF; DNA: TGTGCCAGCAGCCTGACTCGTATGTACGAGCAGTACTTC
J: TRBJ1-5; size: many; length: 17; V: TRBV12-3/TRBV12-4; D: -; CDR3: CASSLADSYYSNQPQHF; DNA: TGTGCCAGCAGTTTAGCAGACAGCTATTATAGCAATCAGCCCCAGCATTTT
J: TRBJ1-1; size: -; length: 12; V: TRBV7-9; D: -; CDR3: CASSHLNTEAFF; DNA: TGTGCCAGCAGTCATTTGAACACTGAAGCTTTCTTT
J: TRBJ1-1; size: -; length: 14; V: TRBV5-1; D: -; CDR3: CASSLGQANTEAFF; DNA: TGCGCCAGCAGCTTGGGACAGGCCAACACTGAAGCTTTCTTT
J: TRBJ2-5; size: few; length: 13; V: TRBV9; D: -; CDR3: CAGLSSFEETQYF; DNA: TGTGCCGGCTTATCTAGCTTTGAGGAGACCCAGTACTTC
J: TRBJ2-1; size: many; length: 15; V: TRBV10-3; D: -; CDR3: CAICRDPSSYNEQFF; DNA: TGTGCCATCTGCCGGGACCCGAGCTCCTACAATGAGCAGTTCTTC
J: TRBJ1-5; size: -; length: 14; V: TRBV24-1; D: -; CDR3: CATSAPGHGGPQHF; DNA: TGTGCCACCAGTGCACCGGGACATGGAGGGCCCCAGCATTTT
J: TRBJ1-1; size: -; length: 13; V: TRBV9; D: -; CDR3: CASSVEMNTEAFF; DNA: TGTGCCAGCAGCGTAGAGATGAACACTGAAGCTTTCTTT
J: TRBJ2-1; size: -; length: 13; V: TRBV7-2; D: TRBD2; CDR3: CASSFPGLAGQFF; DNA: TGTGCCAGCAGCTTTCCCGGACTAGCAGGTCAGTTCTTC
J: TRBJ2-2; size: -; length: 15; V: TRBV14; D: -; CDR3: CASSRRTVNTGELFF; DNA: TGTGCCAGCAGCCGTCGGACAGTGAACACCGGGGAGCTGTTTTTT
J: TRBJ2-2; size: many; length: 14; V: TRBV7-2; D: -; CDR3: CASSWSADTGELFF; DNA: TGTGCCAGCAGCTGGTCAGCAGACACCGGGGAGCTGTTTTTT
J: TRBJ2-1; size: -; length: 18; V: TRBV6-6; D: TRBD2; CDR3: CASSYSTEREIGWDEQFF; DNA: TGTGCCAGCAGTTACTCGACTGAGCGGGAGATTGGTTGGGATGAGCAGTTCTTC
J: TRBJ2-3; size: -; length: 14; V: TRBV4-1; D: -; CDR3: CASSTLPGADTQYF; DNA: TGCGCCAGCAGCACGCTTCCAGGCGCAGATACGCAGTATTTT
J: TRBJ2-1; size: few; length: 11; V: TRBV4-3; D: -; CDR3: CASGFRNEQFF; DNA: TGCGCCAGCGGATTCCGAAATGAGCAGTTCTTC
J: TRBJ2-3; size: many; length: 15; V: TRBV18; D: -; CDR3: CASSPRTGGTDTQYF; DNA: TGTGCCAGCTCACCGAGGACGGGAGGCACAGATACGCAGTATTTT
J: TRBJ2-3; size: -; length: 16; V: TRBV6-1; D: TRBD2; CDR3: CASTPLAGASTDTQYF; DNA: TGTGCCAGTACCCCTCTAGCGGGGGCGAGCACAGATACGCAGTATTTT
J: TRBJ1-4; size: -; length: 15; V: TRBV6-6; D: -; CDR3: CASSYWGRGNEKLFF; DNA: TGTGCCAGCAGTTACTGGGGCAGGGGCAATGAAAAACTGTTTTTT
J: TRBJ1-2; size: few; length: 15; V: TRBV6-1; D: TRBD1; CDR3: CASSEARTGTYGYTF; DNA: TGTGCCAGCAGTGAAGCAAGGACAGGGACCTATGGCTACACCTTC
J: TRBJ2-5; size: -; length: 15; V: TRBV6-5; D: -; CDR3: CASSPTIGRQETQYF; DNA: TGTGCCAGCAGCCCAACGATTGGGAGACAAGAGACCCAGTACTTC
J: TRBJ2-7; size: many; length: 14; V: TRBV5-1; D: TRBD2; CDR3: CASRDASGGYEQYF; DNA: TGCGCCAGCCGGGACGCTAGCGGGGGGTATGAGCAGTACTTC
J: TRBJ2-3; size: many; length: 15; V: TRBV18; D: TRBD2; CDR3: CASSPPSGGTDTQYF; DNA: TGTGCCAGCTCACCACCGTCGGGAGGGACAGATACGCAGTATTTT
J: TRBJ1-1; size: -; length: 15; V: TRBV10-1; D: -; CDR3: CASSARRTGSTEAFF; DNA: TGCGCCAGCAGCGCCCGAAGAACAGGGAGCACTGAAGCTTTCTTT
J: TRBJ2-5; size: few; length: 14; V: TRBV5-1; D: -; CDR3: CASSLAVLGETQYF; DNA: TGCGCCAGCAGCTTGGCAGTCTTGGGGGAGACCCAGTACTTC
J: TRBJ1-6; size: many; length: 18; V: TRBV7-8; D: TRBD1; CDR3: CASSLMAGGGFHNSPLHF; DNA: TGTGCCAGCAGCTTAATGGCAGGGGGCGGGTTCCATAATTCACCCCTCCACTTT
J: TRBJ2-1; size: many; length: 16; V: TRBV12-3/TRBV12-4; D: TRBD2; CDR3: CASSPGTSGGAREQFF; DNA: TGTGCCAGCAGTCCCGGGACTAGCGGGGGGGCCCGGGAGCAGTTCTTC
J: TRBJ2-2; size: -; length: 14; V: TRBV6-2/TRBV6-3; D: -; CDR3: CASRRTGNTGELFF; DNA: TGTGCCTCCCGTCGCACGGGGAACACCGGGGAGCTGTTTTTT
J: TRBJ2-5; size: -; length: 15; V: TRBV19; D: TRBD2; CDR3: CASAVAGGRQETQYF; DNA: TGTGCCAGCGCCGTAGCGGGGGGCCGCCAAGAGACCCAGTACTTC
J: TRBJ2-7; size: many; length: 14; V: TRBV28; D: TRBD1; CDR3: CASSPGGNSYEQYF; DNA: TGTGCCAGCAGTCCAGGGGGCAACTCCTACGAGCAGTACTTC
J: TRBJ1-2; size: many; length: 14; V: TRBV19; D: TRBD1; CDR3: CASSQGQVGYGYTF; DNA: TGTGCCAGTAGTCAGGGACAGGTCGGCTATGGCTACACCTTC
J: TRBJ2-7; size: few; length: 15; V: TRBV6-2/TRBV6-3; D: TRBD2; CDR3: CASSGLADVTYEQYF; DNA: TGTGCCAGTAGTGGACTAGCGGACGTCACCTACGAGCAGTACTTC
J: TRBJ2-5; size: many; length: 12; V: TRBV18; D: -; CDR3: CASSPRSETQYF; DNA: TGTGCCAGCTCACCACGTTCCGAGACCCAGTACTTC
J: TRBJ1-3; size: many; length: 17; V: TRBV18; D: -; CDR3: CASSLVRGWLSGNTIYF; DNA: TGTGCCAGCTCACTCGTCAGGGGTTGGCTCTCTGGAAACACCATATATTTT
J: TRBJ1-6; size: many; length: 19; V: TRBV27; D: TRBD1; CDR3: CASSSRLLQKTGGDSPLHF; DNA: TGTGCCAGCAGTTCCCGGCTCCTACAAAAGACAGGGGGCGATTCACCCCTCCACTTT
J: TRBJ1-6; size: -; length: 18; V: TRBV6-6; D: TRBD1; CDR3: CASRKLPGQRSYNSPLHF; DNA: TGTGCCAGCAGAAAACTCCCGGGACAGCGCTCCTATAATTCACCCCTCCACTTT
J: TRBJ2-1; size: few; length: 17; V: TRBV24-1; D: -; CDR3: CATRPGGVLAGYNEQFF; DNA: TGTGCCACCAGACCAGGGGGCGTACTAGCGGGTTACAATGAGCAGTTCTTC
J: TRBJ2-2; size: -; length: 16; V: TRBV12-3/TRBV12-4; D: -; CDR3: CASSKPRDIVTGELFF; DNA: TGTGCCAGCAGTAAACCTAGGGATATAGTCACCGGGGAGCTGTTTTTT
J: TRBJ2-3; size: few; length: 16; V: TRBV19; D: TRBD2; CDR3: CASNQLAGGRTDTQYF; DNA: TGTGCCAGTAACCAACTAGCGGGGGGGCGCACAGATACGCAGTATTTT
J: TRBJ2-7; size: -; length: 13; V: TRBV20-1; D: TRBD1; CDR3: CSARRTGSGEQYF; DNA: TGCAGTGCCAGAAGGACAGGGTCCGGTGAGCAGTACTTC
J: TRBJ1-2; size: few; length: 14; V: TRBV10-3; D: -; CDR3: CAISHPGFDYGYTF; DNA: TGTGCCATCAGTCACCCAGGGTTTGACTATGGCTACACCTTC
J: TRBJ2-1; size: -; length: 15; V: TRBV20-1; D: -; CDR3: CSARARPGSPNEQFF; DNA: TGCAGTGCTAGAGCCCGGCCAGGCAGTCCCAATGAGCAGTTCTTC
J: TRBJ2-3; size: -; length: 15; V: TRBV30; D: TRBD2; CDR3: CAGLVAGAVGDTQYF; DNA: TGTGCCGGGCTCGTAGCGGGAGCGGTAGGAGATACGCAGTATTTT
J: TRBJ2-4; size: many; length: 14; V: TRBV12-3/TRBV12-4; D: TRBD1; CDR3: CASTLMNRGNIQYF; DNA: TGTGCCAGCACCCTTATGAACAGGGGAAACATTCAGTACTTC
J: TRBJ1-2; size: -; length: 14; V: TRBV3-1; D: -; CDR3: CASSQENRNYGYTF; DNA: TGTGCCAGCAGCCAAGAAAACAGAAACTATGGCTACACCTTC
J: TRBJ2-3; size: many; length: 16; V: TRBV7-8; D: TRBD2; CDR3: CASSYRTSGPTDTQYF; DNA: TGTGCCAGCAGTTATCGGACTAGCGGGCCCACAGATACGCAGTATTTT
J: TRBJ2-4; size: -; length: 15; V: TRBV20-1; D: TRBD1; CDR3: CSARNPRQGKNIQYF; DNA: TGCAGTGCTAGAAACCCGAGACAGGGGAAAAACATTCAGTACTTC
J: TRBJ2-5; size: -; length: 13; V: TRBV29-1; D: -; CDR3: CSVVDSIQETQYF; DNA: TGCAGCGTTGTTGACTCGATACAAGAGACCCAGTACTTC
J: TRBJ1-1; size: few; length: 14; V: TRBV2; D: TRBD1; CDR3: CASRWTGGETEAFF; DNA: TGTGCCAGCAGGTGGACAGGGGGCGAAACTGAAGCTTTCTTT
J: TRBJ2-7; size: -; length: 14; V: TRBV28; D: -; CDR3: CASSLDGGAYEQYF; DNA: TGTGCCAGCAGTCTCGACGGAGGGGCCTACGAGCAGTACTTC
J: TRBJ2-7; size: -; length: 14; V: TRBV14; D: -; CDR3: CASSQDPGTYEQYF; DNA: TGTGCCAGCAGCCAAGATCCCGGGACCTACGAGCAGTACTTC
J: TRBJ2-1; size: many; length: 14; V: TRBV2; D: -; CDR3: CASEPGRSYNEQFF; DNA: TGTGCCAGCGAACCGGGACGGTCCTACAATGAGCAGTTCTTC
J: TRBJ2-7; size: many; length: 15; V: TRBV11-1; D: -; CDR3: CASSLADRGSYEQYF; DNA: TGTGCCAGCAGCTTAGCTGATCGCGGCTCCTACGAGCAGTACTTC
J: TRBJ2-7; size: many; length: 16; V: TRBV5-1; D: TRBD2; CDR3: CASSGAGTRHSYEQYF; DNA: TGCGCCAGCAGCGGAGCCGGGACTAGACATTCCTACGAGCAGTACTTC
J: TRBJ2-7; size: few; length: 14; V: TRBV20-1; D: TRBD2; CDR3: CSAATGGRAHEQYF; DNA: TGCAGTGCTGCGACGGGAGGGAGGGCGCACGAGCAGTACTTC
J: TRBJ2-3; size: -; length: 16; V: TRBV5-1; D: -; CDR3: CASSLSRGSSTDTQYF; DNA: TGCGCCAGCAGCTTGTCTCGGGGATCTAGCACAGATACGCAGTATTTT